This TCR beta chain was sequenced during a study of OX40 agonist ivuxolimab in advanced cancers. The overall study: Those treated in dose escalation had hepatocellular carcinoma, melanoma, renal cell cancer or head and neck cancer. Study findings and constraints: There were, on average, more expanded clones in CD8+ T cells than in CD4+. In the 0.1-3.0 mg/kg groups, partial responders showed among the lowest expansion.

The repertoire was sequenced with immunoSEQ multiplex PCR; TCRdb's copy has only in-frame clones and lacks some. This sample has approximately 58,000 clones, with approximately 79% found just once. V dropped 9 bases and J dropped 2 bases, with 28 bases sitting between them. Germline V CDR1 and CDR2: SGHTS, YDEGEE. The CDR3 is made up of 18 amino acids. Turning to this clone: Its cognate antigen is unknown.

The chain recombines TRBV5-8 with TRBJ2-3, with D perhaps matching TRBD1 (6 bases). Here the sequenced sample was CD4+ or CD8+ T cells sorted from blood, taken in a trial of the OX40 agonist ivuxolimab. This sequence was found in an adult with an advanced solid tumor such as melanoma, head and neck, liver or kidney cancer. The chain's CDR3 is CATKWFFKVRDTTDTQYF. For the CDR3, the DNA is TGTGCCACCAAATGGTTCTTCAAAGTTCGGGACACCACAGATACGCAGTATTTT.